Given below is one TCR beta chain in context. Its recognized antigen is unknown. Base qualities are not recorded, but no much larger clone differs from it by a single base. In total, approximately 610 healthy bone marrow donors made up the cohort. Cohort members were all nominally healthy when sampled, although unrecorded immune exposures were likely present. The donor was CMV seronegative and was included in the group of several hundred seronegative cohort members. Every donor gave a peripheral blood sample, and the peripheral blood mononuclear cells from that sample were used for TCR beta sequencing. The Qiagen DNeasy Blood Extraction Kit was used to extract genomic DNA from the blood cell samples. From the germline V gene (reference sequence), CDR1 is LNHDA and CDR2 is SQIVND. From cysteine to phenylalanine, the CDR3 is 15 amino acids long. The sequence is cut down to CDR3 DNA, 45 bases in frame from base 1. Germline trimming: 5 bases from V, 4 bases from J; junction bases outside gene matches: 7.

This sample is drawn from a study of cytomegalovirus exposure and HLA in healthy donors (TCRdb year 2017). Notes on the research overall: In an earlier analysis of approximately 500 of the donors, 250 to 300 Gb of sequence data and 90 million to 130 million unique TCR beta sequences from about 179 million T cells were reported. Around 320 gigabases of sequencing data and approximately 85 million unique TCR sequences were included in an early release covering under 650 HLA-typed donors. The genetic ancestry cluster associated with self-reported Caucasian donors included 81% of the roughly 400 genotyped donors. The aim of the study was to test whether cataloging public T cell receptors could identify signatures of past pathogen exposure. The T cell repertoires of several hundred subjects were profiled by immunosequencing and related to cytomegalovirus serostatus. In addition to the first cohort of about 650 subjects, a separate validation cohort of some 120 different subjects was used. To predict cytomegalovirus infection status, the study combined high-throughput TCR immunosequencing, statistical association of individual TCRs with disease status, and machine learning. A later analysis re-examined previously published TCR beta repertoires from more than 650 donors and added high-resolution HLA genotyping to investigate patterns of TCR occurrence. Rather than using new phenotypic data, the later analysis identified candidate immune exposures from TCR beta sequences and from how often those sequences occurred across donors. An earlier analysis of about 620 of the donors applied high-throughput TCR beta sequencing to assess whether each TCR beta V gene segment acted as functional or pseudogenic. Donor age, sex, ethnicity and CMV serostatus were compiled alongside the repertoire data. In a later genetic analysis, genome-wide SNP genotypes for about 65% of the roughly 670 donors were used, and that subset was treated as a discovery cohort. Every discovery cohort repertoire had been produced on one sequencing platform. Both class I and class II loci were covered by HLA typing, at four-digit resolution. Typing coverage differed by locus: A, B, C, DRB1 and DQB1 were typed in about 629-640 donors, DQA1 in 522, DPA1 in around 600, and DPB1 in around 440. Several DR-DQ haplotypes were treated as single units for association and clustering because of strong linkage in the cohort. Across about 380 genotyped donors of the cohort, an average of about 200,000 unique TCR beta nucleotide sequences per donor were sequenced, and approximately 17% of those sequences were non-productive. On the study overall, not on this receptor specifically: In an earlier analysis of about 550 of the donors, most TCR beta V segments were observed in productive rearrangements about 87% or about 30% of the time, broadly matching IMGT annotations. The 87-base-pair reads could not distinguish some IMGT-functional V segments, including TRBV6-2 and TRBV6-3, so those segments were excluded. In the study, some 180 TCR beta chains were listed as associated with cytomegalovirus. A further reported finding was that TCR beta sequences accurately predicted the HLA-A and HLA-B alleles for most subjects in the first cohort. Assigning TCR associations to individual alleles was difficult when HLA alleles, especially DR and DQ, strongly co-occurred. Most TCR sequences were seen in very few donors, while some public TCRs were found in many individuals. According to a later analysis, TCR association rates differed among HLA loci, with DRB1 alleles showing the most associated TCRs and HLA-C alleles showing the fewest. A group of highly shared sequence variants was considered likely to be a technical artifact of the sequencing pipeline. Because HLA typing was missing for some donors at each locus, association tests included only the typed subset. In vitro tests confirmed that a few of the cytomegalovirus-associated TCR beta chains recognize cytomegalovirus antigens. It was suggested by the authors that the approach could potentially be generalized to other disease states and immunological phenotypes. A later analysis reported that several top co-occurrence clusters appeared linked to parvovirus B19, influenza, CMV and Epstein-Barr virus. This cohort had only TCR beta chains sequenced, and the lack of alpha or paired-chain data limited which features could be detected. A later analysis associated around 16,000 TCR beta sequences with specific HLA alleles at a false discovery rate of 0.05. Linkage disequilibrium might explain the correlated functional status among segregating V segments, but an unknown experimental factor could not be excluded. V-gene and J-gene trimming of TCR beta chains was associated with a missense DCLRE1C variant in a later genetic analysis, and the association was replicated in an independent cohort. Cytomegalovirus status was reported to be diagnosed by the classifier with high specificity and sensitivity in both the original and validation cohorts. For the cohort, immune exposure information was limited to CMV serostatus. A later genetic analysis reported fewer N-insertions in productive TCRs among donors in an Asian-associated ancestry cluster than the roughly 650-donor mean. Because counts were too low, 15 to 20 rarely observed V segments, including chromosome 9 orphons, were excluded from the earlier analysis of around 640 of the donors. In a later analysis, HLA-associated TCR beta chains showed more clonal expansion and lower generation probabilities than non-associated chains that were equally common. Roughly uniform sequencing depth across donors was assumed in presence/absence analyses, although this assumption may not hold. A later analysis found that most CMV-associated TCR beta chains appeared HLA-restricted, with HLA associations seemingly driven largely by CMV exposure.

The library was built by means of the immunoSEQ multiplex PCR assay. A mixture of 60 forward primers for TCR Vbeta segments and 13 reverse primers for TCR Jbeta segments was used in the multiplex PCR. The CDR3 region of rearranged TCR beta genes was amplified from genomic DNA with a multiplex PCR assay. On the Illumina HiSeq System, the amplified TCR beta libraries were sequenced as 87-base-pair reads. On the study's bioinformatics: A later analysis tallied some 79 million unique TCR beta chains across the 666 repertoires, and approximately 11 million of those chains were shared by two or more donors. Raw reads were error-corrected and collapsed into unique sequences by a nearest-neighbor algorithm in which closely related sequences were merged to remove PCR and sequencing errors. V, D and J gene segments were assigned by aligning CDR3 sequences to IMGT reference sequences. For a sequence to be retained, a match of at least six nucleotides was required to both a V gene segment and a J gene segment. A rearrangement counted as productive if the CDR3 had no stop codons and remained in frame with V and J, and every other rearrangement counted as non-productive. Following IMGT convention, CDR3 was defined as the stretch from the second conserved V-encoded cysteine up to the conserved J-encoded phenylalanine. The earlier analysis of about 640 of the donors excluded any sequence lacking an unambiguous match to a single V gene segment. An earlier analysis of about 590 of the donors classified V segments as functional when productive rearrangements were above 56.7% and as segregating when the standard deviation between donors was above 5%. A statistical classification framework was developed to diagnose cytomegalovirus status using the catalog of TCR beta chain sequences. In a later analysis, TCR nucleotide sequences were compared against IMGT/GENE-DB human TR gene sequences so that V and J genes could be assigned. A later analysis assigned CDR3 sequences and most-parsimonious VDJ recombination scenarios with the TCRdist pipeline. In a later analysis, each TCR beta chain was defined by its CDR3 amino acid sequence together with its V-gene family, and reads without a unique V-gene family were excluded. To address suspected cross-contamination and a sequencing artifact, a later analysis removed 592 highly shared, low-generation-probability nucleotide sequences. In a later analysis, a clonal expansion index for each public chain was calculated from normalized within-repertoire ranks of inferred template counts. A later analysis computed generation probabilities with a VDJ recombination model fitted to out-of-frame rearrangements, and checked the results against IGoR. A later analysis scored TCR-TCR, TCR-HLA and TCR-CMV co-occurrence with hypergeometric tests, applying a repertoire-size bias correction to TCR pairs. In a later analysis, false discovery rates were estimated by permuting HLA or CMV assignments 20 times. In a later analysis, co-occurring TCRs were grouped with DBSCAN, and TCRdist sequence similarity was added when clustering was performed within HLA-allele-positive subsets. For co-occurrence clustering, repertoires with fewer than 30,000 or more than 120,000 public chains were excluded, along with roughly 5 repertoires with anomalous nucleotide sharing. Entries here come from immuneACCESS through TCRdb and include only in-frame sequences with V and J called. Some clones fail to appear in such tables; in the studies checked, an unresolved V gene covers under half of the shortfall, and the cause of the remainder is unknown. The DNA was the basis for D and trimming; V, J and clone size are from that table. The table for this sample lists 150,000 to 200,000 clones; around four fifths of them were counted only once. The ten largest clones capture more than 1% of the sample.

The sequenced material came from PBMCs. The receptor's source is a boy younger than 10 in good health and CMV-seronegative. This chain is built from TRBV19 and TRBJ2-7, with 11 bases matching TRBD2. The DNA sequence is TGTGCCAGTAGTCACGCCGGGACTAGCGGATACGAGCAGTACTTC. This sequence encodes CASSHAGTSGYEQYF.